Shown below are 31 T cell receptor beta chains from a single sample sequenced in a study of T-cell memory formation after mild COVID-19. TCRdb re-derived calls from the 5' RACE reads in MiXCR, one entry per CDR3 protein. The table shows 400,000 or so distinct CDR3 sequences, with around 19% occurring only once. Sample: PBMCs or a T cell subset sorted from them (not recorded which). The origin of the receptors is an adult woman who had mild COVID-19 (a few samples of this study predate the infection). Cell type and time point are not known.

The CDR3 bases are TGTGCCAGCAGCCGCTTTCCGCCGACAGGAACGAACTATGGCTACACCTTC. This gives the protein CASSRFPPTGTNYGYTF. The chain joins TRBV7-9 to TRBJ1-2, with D possibly being TRBD1 (6 bases). The V gene's germline CDR1 is SEHNR and CDR2 FQNEAQ (reference sequence). The CDR3 runs 17 residues. V lost 5 bases and J lost 2, with 21 bases in between.

This sequence joins TRBV19 and TRBJ1-1; no firm D call. This CDR3 is built from 11 residues. Germline lookup yields CDR1 LNHDA and CDR2 SQIVND (reference sequence). The ends were cut back, 8 bases at V and 1 base at J, with 5 bases in the middle. The CDR3 DNA is TGTGCCAGTCAGAGGAACACTGAAGCTTTCTTT. Translated, it gives CASQRNTEAFF.

This clonotype was recorded a few times. This chain uses TRBV9 with TRBJ1-1; D gene uncertain. V was clipped by 0 bases and J by 8 bases, with 11 bases between them. This CDR3 has 13 residues. The germline CDR1 and CDR2 sequences are SGDLS and YYNGEE. CDR3 protein: CASSVVGPAEAFF. The CDR3 coding sequence is TGTGCCAGCAGCGTAGTTGGGCCCGCGGAAGCTTTCTTT. Using reference TRBV9 and TRBJ1-1 for the parts outside the CDR3, the full variable domain is DSGVTQTPKHLITATGQRVTLRCSPRSGDLSVYWYQQSLDQGLQFLIQYYNGEERAKGNILERFSAQQFPDLHSELNLSSLELGDSALYFCASSVVGPAEAFFGQGTRLTVV.

The genes are TRBV7-6 and TRBJ1-1; D uncertain. Per germline, CDR1 SGHVS and CDR2 FNYEAQ. The V end lost 5 bases, the J end lost 1 base, and 8 bases lay between the germline ends. The CDR3 loop spans 13 amino acids. The CDR3 DNA is TGTGCCAGCAGCACTGACCCGAACACTGAAGCTTTCTTT. This codes for CASSTDPNTEAFF.

This clonotype was counted a few times. The chain is built from TRBV4-3 and TRBJ1-2, with D unclear. The germline V gene encodes CDR1 LGHNA and CDR2 YSLEER. Trimming cost V 0 bases and J 3 bases, with 8 bases left between them. The CDR3 consists of 14 residues. The CDR3 DNA sequence: TGCGCCAGCAGCCAAGAGGAATGGGACTATGGCTACACCTTC. Amino acid sequence: CASSQEEWDYGYTF.

This clonotype was counted once. The chain recombines TRBV6-5 with TRBJ1-4, with 9 bases aligning to TRBD1. Germline V gene sequence: CDR1 MNHEY, CDR2 SVGAGI. This CDR3 has 15 amino acids. J was trimmed by 5 bases and V by 4 bases; bases with no gene match: 5. The CDR3 region is CASSSTGGRNEKLFF. The CDR3, as DNA: TGTGCCAGCAGTTCGACAGGGGGAAGGAATGAAAAACTGTTTTTT.

The rearrangement links TRBV4-2 to TRBJ1-6, with 7 bases matching TRBD1. Germline loops: CDR1 LGHNA, CDR2 YNFKEQ. V trimming: 1 base; J trimming: 8 bases; junction bases outside the gene matches: 5. This CDR3 is 15 amino acids long. The CDR3 DNA reads as TGTGCCAGCAGCCAAGCTAGGGGGCAGGATTCACCCCTCCACTTT. Protein sequence: CASSQARGQDSPLHF.

J is TRBJ1-2 and V is TRBV6-5, with a weak D call TRBD1 (5 bases). Germline CDR1 reads MNHEY; CDR2 reads SVGAGI. V was pared by 0 bases and J by 8 bases, with 16 bases between. The CDR3 length is 15 residues. Here the CDR3 DNA reads TGTGCCAGCAGTTACTCGAACCTTGGCGGGGACGGCTACACCTTC. It specifies CASSYSNLGGDGYTF.

V and J are TRBV7-9 and TRBJ1-1; no clear D gene. The V gene lost 4 bases and the J gene lost 5 bases, with 17 bases spanning the gap. This CDR3 is built from 15 residues. Germline CDR1 and CDR2: SEHNR and FQNEAQ (reference sequence). CDR3 nucleotides: TGTGCCAGCAGCTCACTACGTCGCGGAGGGACTGAAGCTTTCTTT. Its protein product is CASSSLRRGGTEAFF. Full variable domain (outside the CDR3, taken from reference TRBV7-9 and TRBJ1-1): DTGVSQNPRHKITKRGQNVTFRCDPISEHNRLYWYRQTLGQGPEFLTYFQNEAQLEKSRLLSDRFSAERPKGSFSTLEIQRTEQGDSAMYLCASSSLRRGGTEAFFGQGTRLTVV.

This clonotype was found a few times. This rearrangement joins TRBV3-1 to TRBJ1-6; 7 nucleotides match TRBD1. V was pared by 6 bases and J by 5 bases, with 13 bases of the junction left unmatched. CDR1 and CDR2 from the germline V gene are LGHDT and YNNKEL (reference sequence). This CDR3 is 17 amino acids long. The CDR3 sequence: CASSRSVGQVNNSPLHF. CDR3 DNA: TGTGCCAGCAGTCGCTCCGTTGGACAGGTGAATAATTCACCCCTCCACTTT.

V and J are TRBV2 and TRBJ2-1; 7 nucleotides agree with TRBD1. The V segment lost 7 bases and the J segment 7 bases; nucleotides outside the gene matches: 10. This CDR3 contains 14 residues. Germline CDR1 reads SNHLY; CDR2 reads FYNNEI. The CDR3 sequence: CASTGTALGNEQFF. The CDR3 DNA reads TGTGCCAGCACGGGGACAGCCTTGGGGAATGAGCAGTTCTTC.

The table lists this clonotype with a few counts. The chain joins TRBV20-1 to TRBJ2-2; 12 bases are a match to TRBD2. The CDR3 is 14 amino acids. Germline values: CDR1 DFQATT, CDR2 SNEGSKA (reference sequence). V lost 5 bases, J lost 7 bases, and 5 bases stayed unmatched. The CDR3 DNA reads TGCAGTGCTCGAACTAGCGGGAGGTTCGGGGAGCTGTTTTTT. This translates into CSARTSGRFGELFF.

The rearrangement links TRBV29-1 to TRBJ2-7; 10 bases are a match to TRBD2. The CDR3 contains 14 residues. Germline V CDR1 and CDR2: SQVTM, ANQGSEA. With V trimmed by 5 bases and J by 0 bases, 4 bases remained unmatched. The DNA of the CDR3 is TGCAGCGTTAAAGCGGGAGGGACCTCCTACGAGCAGTACTTC. Translation gives CSVKAGGTSYEQYF.

The chain combines TRBV4-2 with TRBJ2-5; 7 bases line up with TRBD2. The J segment lost 5 bases and the V segment lost 4 bases, leaving 10 bases of the junction unmatched. The CDR3 is 15 residues long. The germline CDR1 and CDR2 sequences are LGHNA and YNFKEQ. CDR3: CASSPRAGLGETQYF. CDR3 DNA: TGTGCCAGCAGCCCGCGAGCGGGATTAGGGGAGACCCAGTACTTC.

This chain joins TRBV27 and TRBJ2-5; TRBD1 agrees at 9 bases. The J segment lost 5 bases and the V segment lost 6 bases, leaving 10 bases of the junction unmatched. Germline V gene sequence: CDR1 MNHEY, CDR2 SMNVEV (reference sequence). The CDR3 extends over 15 amino acids. The chain's CDR3 is CASSRQGGRRETQYF. For the CDR3, the DNA is TGTGCCAGCAGCAGACAGGGGGGCAGGAGGGAGACCCAGTACTTC.

This clonotype came up a few times. The chain joins TRBV7-8 to TRBJ2-1, with 7 positions matching TRBD2. Germline V CDR1 and CDR2: SGHVS, FQNEAQ. The CDR3 loop spans 13 amino acids. With V trimmed by 4 bases and J by 8 bases, 5 bases remained unmatched. CDR3 amino acids: CASSSGGRDEQFF. The DNA for the CDR3 is TGTGCCAGCAGCTCGGGGGGTAGGGATGAGCAGTTCTTC.

CDR3 protein: CASSYSPGQPHSNQPQHF. CDR3 DNA sequence: TGTGCCAGCAGTTACTCTCCAGGGCAGCCGCATAGCAATCAGCCCCAGCATTTT. V is TRBV6-2 or TRBV6-3 and J is TRBJ1-5; D is perhaps TRBD1 (5 bases). This CDR3 spans 18 amino acids. Trimming stripped 0 bases from V and 0 bases from J, with 15 bases between. Germline V gene data show CDR1 as MNHEY and CDR2 as SVGEGT.

This clonotype came up a few times. V is TRBV7-9 and J is TRBJ2-7, with D possibly TRBD1 on 6 matching bases. Germline CDR1 reads SEHNR; CDR2 reads FQNEAQ (reference sequence). This CDR3 comprises 14 residues. Trimming pared 3 bases from V and 5 bases from J, leaving 14 bases between. CDR3 loop: CASSFAFTGNEQYF. For the CDR3, the DNA is TGTGCCAGCAGCTTCGCCTTTACAGGGAACGAGCAGTACTTC.

This clonotype turned up a few times. The chain employs TRBV3-1 and TRBJ2-1; 9 positions match TRBD2. With 1 base clipped from V and 9 bases from J, the junction kept 10 bases outside the gene matches. Germline values: CDR1 LGHDT, CDR2 YNNKEL (reference sequence). This CDR3 is built from 16 residues. In DNA, the CDR3 is TGTGCCAGCAGCCAAGTATCAGCGGGAGGCCCCCGTGAGCAGTTCTTC. It is translated as CASSQVSAGGPREQFF.

Ten or more counts support this clonotype. This chain uses TRBV24-1 with TRBJ2-3; tentative D call: TRBD1 (5 bases). Looked up from germline, CDR1 is KGHDR and CDR2 is SFDVKD. V was clipped by 4 bases and J by 0 bases, with 10 bases between them. CDR3 size: 15 residues. The CDR3 spells CATSEGAPSTDTQYF. The CDR3 DNA is TGTGCCACCAGTGAAGGGGCCCCTAGCACAGATACGCAGTATTTT.

The V call is TRBV5-1, the J call TRBJ1-5; D uncertain. Germline CDR1 reads SGHRS; CDR2 reads YFSETQ. The CDR3 covers 13 residues. V gave up 3 bases and J gave up 3 bases, with 7 bases separating them. The CDR3 DNA reads TGCGCCAGCAGCTCGTGGCCCAATCAGCCCCAGCATTTT. Translated: CASSSWPNQPQHF.

In this sample, this clonotype turned up a few times. V gene TRBV7-3 combines with J gene TRBJ1-2; D gene uncertain. V was trimmed by 2 bases and J by 7 bases, leaving 14 bases between them. This CDR3 has 14 residues. Germline V gene lookup returns CDR1 SGHTA and CDR2 FQGTGA. CDR3 residues: CASSLAPVATGYTF. CDR3 nucleotide sequence: TGTGCCAGCAGCTTAGCTCCGGTGGCCACTGGCTACACCTTC. Supplemented by reference TRBV7-3 and TRBJ1-2, the full variable domain reads GAGVSQTPSNKVTEKGKYVELRCDPISGHTALYWYRQSLGQGPEFLIYFQGTGAADDSGLPNDRFFAVRPEGSVSTLKIQRTERGDSAVYLCASSLAPVATGYTFGSGTRLTVV.

The V gene is TRBV7-9, the J gene TRBJ2-3, with D possibly TRBD2 on 5 matching bases. The V end lost 3 bases, the J end lost 4 bases, and 14 bases lay between the germline ends. This CDR3 is built from 15 residues. Germline lookup yields CDR1 SEHNR and CDR2 FQNEAQ (reference sequence). CDR3 sequence (DNA): TGTGCCAGCAGCTTCGACTCGTACGGGGCAGATACGCAGTATTTT. Its translation is CASSFDSYGADTQYF.

The chain uses TRBV30 and TRBJ1-2; TRBD1 aligns across 9 bases. This CDR3 has 15 residues. Germline CDR1 reads GTSNPN; CDR2 reads SVGIG (reference sequence). The V segment lost 4 bases and the J segment 4 bases; nucleotides outside the gene matches: 10. The CDR3 sequence is CAWKPGTGYTYGYTF. The DNA of the CDR3 is TGTGCCTGGAAACCCGGGACAGGGTACACCTATGGCTACACCTTC. Full variable domain (rest looked up from reference TRBV30 and TRBJ1-2): SQTIHQWPATLVQPVGSPLSLECTVEGTSNPNLYWYRQAAGRGLQLLFYSVGIGQISSEVPQNLSASRPQDRQFILSSKKLLLSDSGFYLCAWKPGTGYTYGYTFGSGTRLTVV.

This chain connects TRBV6-1 to TRBJ1-2; no clear D. This CDR3 contains 18 residues. V was shortened by 0 bases and J by 3 bases, with 20 bases between the two germline ends. Germline loops: CDR1 MNHNS, CDR2 SASEGT. The CDR3 DNA reads TGTGCCAGCAGTGAAGCGCTCCGGCCTCCCCGACGGGACTATGGCTACACCTTC. It translates to CASSEALRPPRRDYGYTF.

This clonotype was seen a few times. The chain combines TRBV6-1 with TRBJ2-7, with D perhaps TRBD1 (7 bases). CDR1 and CDR2 (germline): MNHNS, SASEGT. With 9 bases removed from V and 0 bases from J, the gap between germline ends came to 12 bases. This CDR3 is 13 amino acids long. CDR3 sequence (DNA): TGTGCCAGTGGGGGGACAGACTCCTACGAGCAGTACTTC. It yields the protein CASGGTDSYEQYF.

The V and J genes are TRBV13 and TRBJ2-3; D unclear. Germline CDR1 PRHDT, CDR2 FYEKMQ (reference sequence). CDR3 length equals 11 residues. V lost 5 bases and J lost 8, with 8 bases in between. CDR3 DNA sequence: TGTGCCAGCAGCATGAGAGGTACGCAGTATTTT. Protein: CASSMRGTQYF.

This clonotype was counted a few times. The chain links TRBV20-1 to TRBJ2-7, with 9 bases matching TRBD2. Germline values: CDR1 DFQATT, CDR2 SNEGSKA (reference sequence). V shed 4 bases and J 4 bases; nucleotides not matched to a gene: 5. This CDR3 is built from 13 residues. The CDR3 sequence: CSAISGSKYEQYF. The DNA for the CDR3 is TGCAGTGCTATTAGCGGGAGCAAGTACGAGCAGTACTTC.

This clonotype has just a few counts. CDR3 sequence: CASSFAQGYGYTF. Here the CDR3 DNA reads TGTGCCAGCAGCTTCGCCCAGGGTTATGGCTACACCTTC. The chain recombines TRBV7-9 with TRBJ1-2, with a weak D call TRBD1 (5 bases). The CDR3 contains 13 residues. Trimming removed 3 bases from V and 5 bases from J, with 10 bases in between. Germline values: CDR1 SEHNR, CDR2 FQNEAQ (reference sequence).

The V and J genes are TRBV5-1 and TRBJ2-5, with a possible D match to TRBD1 (6 bases). CDR3 size: 14 residues. Trimming took off 2 bases at V and 3 bases at J, with 11 bases between the two ends. Germline V gives CDR1 SGHRS, CDR2 YFSETQ. This CDR3 is CASSFTDSKETQYF. The CDR3 coding sequence is TGCGCCAGCAGCTTCACGGACAGCAAAGAGACCCAGTACTTC.

This clonotype showed up just a few times. The chain recombines TRBV29-1 with TRBJ1-1; unclear D gene. V was shortened by 5 bases and J by 1 base, with 11 bases between the two germline ends. This CDR3 has 13 residues. Germline CDR1 and CDR2: SQVTM and ANQGSEA. The chain's CDR3 is CSVLGQTNTEAFF. CDR3 in DNA: TGCAGCGTTCTCGGGCAGACGAACACTGAAGCTTTCTTT.